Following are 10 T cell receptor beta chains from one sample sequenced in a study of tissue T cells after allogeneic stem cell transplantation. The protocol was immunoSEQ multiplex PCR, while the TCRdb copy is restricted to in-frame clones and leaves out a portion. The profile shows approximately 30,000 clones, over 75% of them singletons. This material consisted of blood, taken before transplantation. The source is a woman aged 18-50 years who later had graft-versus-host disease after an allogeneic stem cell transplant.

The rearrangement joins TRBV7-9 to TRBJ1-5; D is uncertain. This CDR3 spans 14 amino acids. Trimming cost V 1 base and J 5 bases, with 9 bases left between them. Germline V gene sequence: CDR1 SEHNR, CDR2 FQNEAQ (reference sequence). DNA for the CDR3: TGTGCCAGCAGCTTAGGACACCTCCATCAGCCCCAGCATTTT. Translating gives CASSLGHLHQPQHF.

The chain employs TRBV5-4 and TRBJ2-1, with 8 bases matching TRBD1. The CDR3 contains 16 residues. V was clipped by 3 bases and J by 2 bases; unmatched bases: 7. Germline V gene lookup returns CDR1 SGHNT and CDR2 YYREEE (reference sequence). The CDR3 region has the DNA TGTGCCAGCAGCTATCATGACAGGGGCCCCTACAATGAGCAGTTCTTC. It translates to CASSYHDRGPYNEQFF.

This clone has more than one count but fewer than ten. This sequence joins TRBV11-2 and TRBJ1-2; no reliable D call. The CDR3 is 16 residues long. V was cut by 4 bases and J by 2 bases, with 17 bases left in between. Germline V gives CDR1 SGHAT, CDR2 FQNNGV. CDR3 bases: TGTGCCAGCAGCTCTAAGGACGGCGAGTGGAACTATGGCTACACCTTC. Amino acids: CASSSKDGEWNYGYTF.

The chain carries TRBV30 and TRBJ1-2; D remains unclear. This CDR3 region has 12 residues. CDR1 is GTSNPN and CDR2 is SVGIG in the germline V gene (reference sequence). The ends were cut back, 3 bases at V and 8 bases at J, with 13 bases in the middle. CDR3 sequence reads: CAWSPGRIGYTF. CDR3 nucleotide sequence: TGTGCCTGGAGCCCCGGCCGCATCGGCTACACCTTC.

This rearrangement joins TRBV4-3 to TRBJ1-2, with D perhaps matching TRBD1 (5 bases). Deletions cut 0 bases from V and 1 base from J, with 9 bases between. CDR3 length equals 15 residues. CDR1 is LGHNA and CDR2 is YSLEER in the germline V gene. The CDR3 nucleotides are TGCGCCAGCAGCCAAGAACCAGGGTATAACTATGGCTACACCTTC. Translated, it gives CASSQEPGYNYGYTF.

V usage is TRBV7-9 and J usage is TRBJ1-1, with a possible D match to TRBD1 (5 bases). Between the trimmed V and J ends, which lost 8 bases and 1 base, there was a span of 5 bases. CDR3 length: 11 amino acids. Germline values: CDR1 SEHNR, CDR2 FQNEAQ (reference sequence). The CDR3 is CASGGNTEAFF. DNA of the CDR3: TGTGCCAGCGGGGGGAACACTGAAGCTTTCTTT.

CDR3 residues: CASNQGNTGELFF. CDR3 nucleotides: TGCGCCAGCAACCAGGGGAACACCGGGGAGCTGTTTTTT. The V and J genes are TRBV5-1 and TRBJ2-2; D is perhaps TRBD1 (5 bases). V gave up 6 bases and J gave up 1 base, with 7 bases separating them. Germline V CDR1 and CDR2: SGHRS, YFSETQ. This CDR3 comprises 13 residues.

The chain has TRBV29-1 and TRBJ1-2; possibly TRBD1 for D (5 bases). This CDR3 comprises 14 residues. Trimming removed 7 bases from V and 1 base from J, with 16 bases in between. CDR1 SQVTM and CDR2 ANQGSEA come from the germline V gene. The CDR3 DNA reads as TGCAGCGCCAGGGACCGAGCGTTTAACTATGGCTACACCTTC. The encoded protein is CSARDRAFNYGYTF.

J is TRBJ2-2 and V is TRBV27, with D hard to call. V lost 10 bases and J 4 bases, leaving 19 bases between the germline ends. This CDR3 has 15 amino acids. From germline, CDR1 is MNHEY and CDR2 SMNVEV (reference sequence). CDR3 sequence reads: CATNPIGVITGELFF. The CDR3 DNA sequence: TGTGCCACCAACCCGATTGGAGTTATCACCGGGGAGCTGTTTTTT.

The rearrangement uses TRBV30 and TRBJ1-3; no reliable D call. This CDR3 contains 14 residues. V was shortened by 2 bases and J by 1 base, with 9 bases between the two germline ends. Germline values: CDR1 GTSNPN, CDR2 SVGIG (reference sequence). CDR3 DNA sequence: TGTGCCTGGAGTCCAGTAGGTTCTGGAAACACCATATATTTT. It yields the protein CAWSPVGSGNTIYF.